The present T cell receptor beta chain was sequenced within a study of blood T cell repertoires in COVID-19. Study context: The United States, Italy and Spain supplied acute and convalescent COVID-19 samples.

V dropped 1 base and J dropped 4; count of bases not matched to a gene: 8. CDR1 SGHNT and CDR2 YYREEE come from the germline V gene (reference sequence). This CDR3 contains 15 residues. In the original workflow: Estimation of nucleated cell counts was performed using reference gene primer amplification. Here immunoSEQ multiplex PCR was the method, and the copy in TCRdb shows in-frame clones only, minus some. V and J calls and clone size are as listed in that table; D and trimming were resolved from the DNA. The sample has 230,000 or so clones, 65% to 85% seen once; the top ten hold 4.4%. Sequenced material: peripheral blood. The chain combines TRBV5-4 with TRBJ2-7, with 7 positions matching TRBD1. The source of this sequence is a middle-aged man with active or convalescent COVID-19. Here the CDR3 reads CASSLSGQRLYEQYF. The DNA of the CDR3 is TGTGCCAGCAGCTTGTCGGGACAGCGCCTGTACGAGCAGTACTTC. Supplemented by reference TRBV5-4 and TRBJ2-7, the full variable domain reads ETGVTQSPTHLIKTRGQQVTLRCSSQSGHNTVSWYQQALGQGPQFIFQYYREEENGRGNFPPRFSGLQFPNYSSELNVNALELDDSALYLCASSLSGQRLYEQYFGPGTRLTVT.